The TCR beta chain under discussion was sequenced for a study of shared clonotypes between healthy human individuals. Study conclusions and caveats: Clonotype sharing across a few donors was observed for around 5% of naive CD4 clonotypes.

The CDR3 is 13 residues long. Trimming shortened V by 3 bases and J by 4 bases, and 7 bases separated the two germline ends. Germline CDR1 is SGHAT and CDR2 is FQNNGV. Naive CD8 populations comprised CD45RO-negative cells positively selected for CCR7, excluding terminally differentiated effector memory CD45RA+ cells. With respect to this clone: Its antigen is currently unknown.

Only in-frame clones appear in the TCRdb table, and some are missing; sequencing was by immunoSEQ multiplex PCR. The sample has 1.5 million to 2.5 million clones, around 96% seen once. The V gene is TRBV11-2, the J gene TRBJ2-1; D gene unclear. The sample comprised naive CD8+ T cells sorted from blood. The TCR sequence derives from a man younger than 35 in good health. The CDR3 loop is CASSLLVYNEQFF. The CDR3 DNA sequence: TGTGCCAGCAGCTTGCTGGTATACAATGAGCAGTTCTTC.